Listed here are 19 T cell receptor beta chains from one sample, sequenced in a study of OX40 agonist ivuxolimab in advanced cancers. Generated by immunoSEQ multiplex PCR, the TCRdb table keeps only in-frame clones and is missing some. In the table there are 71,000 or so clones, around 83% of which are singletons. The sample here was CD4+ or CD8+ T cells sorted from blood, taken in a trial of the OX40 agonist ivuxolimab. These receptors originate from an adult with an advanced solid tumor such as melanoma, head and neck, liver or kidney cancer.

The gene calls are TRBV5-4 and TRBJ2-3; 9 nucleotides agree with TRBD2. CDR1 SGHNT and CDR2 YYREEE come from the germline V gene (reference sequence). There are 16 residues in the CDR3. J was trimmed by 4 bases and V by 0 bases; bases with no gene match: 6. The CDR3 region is CASSLAKLAGADTQYF. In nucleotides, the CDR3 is TGTGCCAGCAGCTTGGCCAAGTTAGCGGGAGCAGATACGCAGTATTTT.

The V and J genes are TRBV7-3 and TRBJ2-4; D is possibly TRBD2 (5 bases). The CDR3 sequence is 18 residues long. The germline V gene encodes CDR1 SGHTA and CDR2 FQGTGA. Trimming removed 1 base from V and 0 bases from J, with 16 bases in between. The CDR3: CASSLMGGLTLAKNIQYF. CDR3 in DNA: TGTGCCAGCAGCTTAATGGGCGGGTTAACACTAGCCAAAAACATTCAGTACTTC.

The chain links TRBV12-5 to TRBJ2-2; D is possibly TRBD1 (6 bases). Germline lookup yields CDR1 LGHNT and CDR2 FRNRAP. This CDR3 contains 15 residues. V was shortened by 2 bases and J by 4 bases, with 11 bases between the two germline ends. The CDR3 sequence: CASGLMTGVTGELFF. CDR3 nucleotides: TGTGCTAGTGGTTTGATGACAGGAGTCACCGGGGAGCTGTTTTTT.

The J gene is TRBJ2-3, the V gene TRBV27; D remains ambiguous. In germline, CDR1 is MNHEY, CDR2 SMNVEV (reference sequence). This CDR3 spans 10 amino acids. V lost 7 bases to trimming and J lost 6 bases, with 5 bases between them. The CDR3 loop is CASIWDTQYF. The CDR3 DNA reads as TGTGCCAGCATATGGGATACGCAGTATTTT.

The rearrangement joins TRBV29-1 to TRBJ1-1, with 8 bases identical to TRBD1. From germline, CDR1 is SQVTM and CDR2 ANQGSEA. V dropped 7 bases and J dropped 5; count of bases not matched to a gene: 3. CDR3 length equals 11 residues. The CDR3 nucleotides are TGCAGCGGGACAGGGACAACTGAAGCTTTCTTT. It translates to CSGTGTTEAFF.

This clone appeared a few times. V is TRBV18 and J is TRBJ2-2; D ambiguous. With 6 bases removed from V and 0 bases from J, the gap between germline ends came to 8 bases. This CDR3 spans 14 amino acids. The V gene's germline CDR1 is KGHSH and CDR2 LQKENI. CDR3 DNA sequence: TGTGCCAGCTCCCAAACAACGAACACCGGGGAGCTGTTTTTT. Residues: CASSQTTNTGELFF. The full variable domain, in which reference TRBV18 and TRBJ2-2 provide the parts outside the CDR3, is NAGVMQNPRHLVRRRGQEARLRCSPMKGHSHVYWYRQLPEEGLKFMVYLQKENIIDESGMPKERFSAEFPKEGPSILRIQQVVRGDSAAYFCASSQTTNTGELFFGEGSRLTVL.

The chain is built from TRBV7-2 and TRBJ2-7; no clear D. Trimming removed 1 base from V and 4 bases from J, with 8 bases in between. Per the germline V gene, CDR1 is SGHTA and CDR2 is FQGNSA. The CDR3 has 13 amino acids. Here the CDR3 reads CASSLGAGYEQYF. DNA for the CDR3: TGTGCCAGCAGCTTAGGAGCCGGTTACGAGCAGTACTTC. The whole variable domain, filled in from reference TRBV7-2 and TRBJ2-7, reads GAGVSQSPSNKVTEKGKDVELRCDPISGHTALYWYRQSLGQGLEFLIYFQGNSAPDKSGLPSDRFSAERTGGSVSTLTIQRTQQEDSAVYLCASSLGAGYEQYFGPGTRLTVT.

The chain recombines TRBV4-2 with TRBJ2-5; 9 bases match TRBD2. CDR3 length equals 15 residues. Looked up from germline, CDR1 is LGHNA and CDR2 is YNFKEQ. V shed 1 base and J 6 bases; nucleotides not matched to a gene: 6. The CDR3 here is CASSQAWTSVQTQYF. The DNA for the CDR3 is TGTGCCAGCAGCCAAGCTTGGACTAGCGTTCAGACCCAGTACTTC.

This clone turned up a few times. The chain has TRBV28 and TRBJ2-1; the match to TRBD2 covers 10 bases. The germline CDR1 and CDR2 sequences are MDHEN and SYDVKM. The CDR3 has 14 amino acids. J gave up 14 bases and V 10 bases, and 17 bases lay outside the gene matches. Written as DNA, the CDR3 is TGTGCCACCTTCCCCGGGGCTAGCGGGAGAGCGGAGTTCTTC. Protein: CATFPGASGRAEFF.

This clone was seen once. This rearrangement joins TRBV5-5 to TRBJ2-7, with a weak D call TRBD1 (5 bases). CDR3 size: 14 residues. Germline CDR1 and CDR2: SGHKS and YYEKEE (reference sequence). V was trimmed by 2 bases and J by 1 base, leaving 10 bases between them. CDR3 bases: TGTGCCAGCAGCTTACAGGATACTTCCTACGAGCAGTACTTC. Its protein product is CASSLQDTSYEQYF.

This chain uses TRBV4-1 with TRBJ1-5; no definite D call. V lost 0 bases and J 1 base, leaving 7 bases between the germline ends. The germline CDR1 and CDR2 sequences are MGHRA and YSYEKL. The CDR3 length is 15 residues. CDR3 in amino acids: CASSQERHSNQPQHF. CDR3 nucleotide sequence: TGCGCCAGCAGCCAAGAAAGACACAGCAATCAGCCCCAGCATTTT.

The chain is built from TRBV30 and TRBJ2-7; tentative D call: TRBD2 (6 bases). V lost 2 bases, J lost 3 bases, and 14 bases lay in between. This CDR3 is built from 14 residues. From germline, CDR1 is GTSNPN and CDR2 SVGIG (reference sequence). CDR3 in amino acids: CAWSPWREHYEQYF. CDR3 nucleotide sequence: TGTGCCTGGAGTCCTTGGCGGGAACACTACGAGCAGTACTTC. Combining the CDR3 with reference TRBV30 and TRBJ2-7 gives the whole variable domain SQTIHQWPATLVQPVGSPLSLECTVEGTSNPNLYWYRQAAGRGLQLLFYSVGIGQISSEVPQNLSASRPQDRQFILSSKKLLLSDSGFYLCAWSPWREHYEQYFGPGTRLTVT.

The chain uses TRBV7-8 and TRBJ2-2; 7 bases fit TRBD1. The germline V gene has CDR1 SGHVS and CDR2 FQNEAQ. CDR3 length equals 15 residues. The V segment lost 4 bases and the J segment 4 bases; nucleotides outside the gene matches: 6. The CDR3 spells CASSSGTVFTGELFF. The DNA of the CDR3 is TGTGCCAGCAGCTCCGGGACAGTTTTCACCGGGGAGCTGTTTTTT.

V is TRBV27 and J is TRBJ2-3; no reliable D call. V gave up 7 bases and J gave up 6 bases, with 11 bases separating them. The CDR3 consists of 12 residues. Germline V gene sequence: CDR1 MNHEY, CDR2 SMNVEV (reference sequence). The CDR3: CASTAFDDTQYF. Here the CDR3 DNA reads TGTGCCAGCACCGCCTTTGACGATACGCAGTATTTT.

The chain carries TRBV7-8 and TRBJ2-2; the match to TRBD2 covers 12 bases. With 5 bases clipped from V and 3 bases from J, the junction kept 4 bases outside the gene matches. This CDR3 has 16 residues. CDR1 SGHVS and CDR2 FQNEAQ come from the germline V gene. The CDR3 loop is CASSPRLAGDTGELFF. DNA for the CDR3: TGTGCCAGCAGCCCAAGACTAGCGGGAGACACCGGGGAGCTGTTTTTT.

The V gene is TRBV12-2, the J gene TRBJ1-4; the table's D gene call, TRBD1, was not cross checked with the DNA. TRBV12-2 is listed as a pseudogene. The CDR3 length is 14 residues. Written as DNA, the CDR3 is TGTGCAAGTCGCAGACAGGGAACTATTGAAAAACTGTTTTTT. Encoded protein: CASRRQGTIEKLFF.

The CDR3 nucleotides are TGCGCCAGCAGCCAAAAGATGGGGAGAGCGGGAGGGTCTCTTTCTTACAATGAGCAGTTCTTC. This gives the protein CASSQKMGRAGGSLSYNEQFF. This sequence joins TRBV4-1 and TRBJ2-1, with 10 bases identical to TRBD2. This CDR3 is 21 amino acids long. Germline trimming cut 2 bases from V and 4 bases from J; bases unmatched to any gene: 20. The germline CDR1 and CDR2 sequences are MGHRA and YSYEKL.

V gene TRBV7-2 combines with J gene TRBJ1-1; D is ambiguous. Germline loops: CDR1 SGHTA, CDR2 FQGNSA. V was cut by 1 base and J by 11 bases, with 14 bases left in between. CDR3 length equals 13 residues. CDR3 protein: CASSLGRHRWAFF. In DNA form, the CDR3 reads TGTGCCAGCAGCTTAGGACGCCACCGCTGGGCTTTCTTT.

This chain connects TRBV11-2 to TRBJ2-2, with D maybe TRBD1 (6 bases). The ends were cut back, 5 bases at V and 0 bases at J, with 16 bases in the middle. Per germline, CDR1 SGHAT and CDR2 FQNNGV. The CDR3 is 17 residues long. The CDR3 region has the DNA TGTGCCAGCAGCCCAGACAGGCCACTCGCGAACACCGGGGAGCTGTTTTTT. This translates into CASSPDRPLANTGELFF.